The 24 T cell receptor beta chains listed next were all sequenced from one sample in a study of T-cell reconstitution after alpha-beta-depleted transplantation in children. Unique molecular identifiers were incorporated into the prepared TCRbeta library. TCRdb reprocessed the PCR reads via MiXCR and lists one record per CDR3 protein. The sample yields over 150,000 distinct CDR3 sequences, around 7% seen once. Source: PBMCs from the stem cell graft donor, taken from the stem cell graft. The receptors were gathered from a human donor who donated a stem cell graft to a child with Wiskott-Aldrich syndrome.

At least ten counts were recorded for this clonotype. The V call is TRBV5-1, the J call TRBJ2-1; 8 bases are a match to TRBD2. CDR1 is SGHRS and CDR2 is YFSETQ in the germline V gene. V dropped 0 bases and J dropped 2; count of bases not matched to a gene: 10. This CDR3 contains 18 residues. The CDR3 DNA follows: TGCGCCAGCAGCTTGGCGTCGTCCTCCGGGAGGGCCTACAATGAGCAGTTCTTC. Residues: CASSLASSSGRAYNEQFF.

There are a few counts of this clonotype. This chain links TRBV7-6 with TRBJ1-1, with 7 bases fitting TRBD1. The CDR3 length is 16 residues. V lost 1 base to trimming and J lost 3 bases; unmatched junction nucleotides: 8. Germline values: CDR1 SGHVS, CDR2 FNYEAQ. DNA for the CDR3: TGTGCCAGCAGCTTAGTTCAGGGGGGAGGGGACACTGAAGCTTTCTTT. Protein sequence: CASSLVQGGGDTEAFF.

The table lists this clonotype with many counts. The J gene is TRBJ2-7, the V gene TRBV15; 7 bases agree with TRBD1. The CDR3 contains 13 residues. V shed 3 bases, J shed 3 bases, and the junction held 2 bases outside the gene matches. In germline, CDR1 is LNHNV, CDR2 YYDKDF (reference sequence). The CDR3 DNA follows: TGTGCCACCAGCAGGGACAGGAACTACGAGCAGTACTTC. Protein: CATSRDRNYEQYF.

This clonotype has a count of ten or more. The chain employs TRBV5-1 and TRBJ2-1, with 9 positions matching TRBD2. The CDR3 consists of 15 residues. V was clipped by 1 base and J by 2 bases; unmatched bases: 1. The V gene's germline CDR1 is SGHRS and CDR2 YFSETQ. CDR3 in amino acids: CASSLSSGTYNEQFF. The CDR3 coding sequence is TGCGCCAGCAGCTTGTCTAGCGGGACCTACAATGAGCAGTTCTTC.

As for this clonotype: Germline is not matched at one junction end, which may reflect a read error. V usage is TRBV7-2 and J usage is TRBJ2-2, with D perhaps matching TRBD1 (6 bases). This CDR3 spans 13 amino acids. Looked up from germline, CDR1 is SGHTA and CDR2 is FQGNSA. CDR3 sequence reads: CASSLIQGPPRDF. CDR3 bases: TGTGCCAGCAGCTTAATTCAGGGGCCCCCACGGGATTTT.

This clonotype was detected a few times. The rearrangement links TRBV7-8 to TRBJ2-7; a possible D gene is TRBD1 (6 bases). The CDR3 extends over 18 amino acids. V was pared by 4 bases and J by 3 bases, with 25 bases between. Per the germline V gene, CDR1 is SGHVS and CDR2 is FQNEAQ. The CDR3 reads CASSSSRRTGQGIYEQYF. The CDR3 DNA follows: TGTGCCAGCAGCTCCTCCCGCCGGACCGGGCAGGGGATCTACGAGCAGTACTTC.

This clonotype was observed at least ten times. J is TRBJ2-7 and V is TRBV12-3 or TRBV12-4; 8 bases map to TRBD2. With 7 bases clipped from V and 2 bases from J, the junction kept 7 bases outside the gene matches. The CDR3 covers 14 residues. In DNA, the CDR3 is TGTGCCAGCACCACCCGGGGACTAGCCTACGAGCAGTACTTC. Protein sequence: CASTTRGLAYEQYF.

This clonotype was recorded at least ten times. CDR3 region: CASSLLRGVAGGIRGTSYNEQFF. The DNA of the CDR3 is TGTGCCAGCAGCCTTCTCCGGGGCGTAGCGGGAGGAATAAGAGGAACCTCCTACAATGAGCAGTTCTTC. The chain has TRBV6-7 and TRBJ2-1; 10 positions match TRBD2. TRBV6-7 has ORF status, its function being uncertain. The V segment lost 6 bases and the J segment 0 bases; nucleotides outside the gene matches: 26. The CDR3 is made up of 23 amino acids.

This chain joins TRBV20-1 and TRBJ1-1; weak D call: TRBD1 (6 bases). CDR1 is DFQATT, CDR2 SNEGSKA, per germline (reference sequence). Trimming cost V 0 bases and J 4 bases, with 18 bases left between them. This CDR3 has 16 amino acids. For the CDR3, the DNA is TGCAGTGCTAGAGACCAGACCCCAGGGGTTGGCACTGAAGCTTTCTTT. This codes for CSARDQTPGVGTEAFF.

This clonotype appeared many times. The gene calls are TRBV20-1 and TRBJ2-3; 9 nucleotides line up with TRBD2. The CDR3 extends over 14 amino acids. CDR1 is DFQATT, CDR2 SNEGSKA, per germline (reference sequence). J gave up 2 bases and V 5 bases, and 5 bases lay outside the gene matches. The DNA of the CDR3 is TGCAGTGCTCGGAGACTAGCGGCCACAGATACGCAGTATTTT. This sequence encodes CSARRLAATDTQYF.

As concerns this clonotype: One end of the junction does not line up with germline, which may come from a read error. This sequence joins TRBV2 and TRBJ2-1, with D maybe TRBD1 (5 bases). The CDR3 has 13 residues. CDR1 and CDR2 from the germline V gene are SNHLY and FYNNEI. The CDR3 region is CASTEGAPNEQFF. The CDR3 bases are TGTGCCAGCACTGAAGGGGCCCCCAATGAGCAGTTCTTC.

The chain couples TRBV11-2 to TRBJ2-6; a possible D gene is TRBD1 (6 bases). The CDR3 runs to 17 residues. CDR1 SGHAT and CDR2 FQNNGV come from the germline V gene. V dropped 5 bases and J dropped 2 bases, with 16 bases sitting between them. CDR3 region: CASSTGTRRPGANVLTF. In nucleotides, the CDR3 is TGTGCCAGCAGCACCGGGACAAGAAGACCTGGGGCCAACGTCCTGACTTTC.

This clonotype was counted ten times or more. The genes are TRBV6-5 and TRBJ2-1; tentatively, D is TRBD1 or TRBD2 (6 bases each). Germline V gene lookup returns CDR1 MNHEY and CDR2 SVGAGI. The CDR3 covers 15 residues. V was cut by 0 bases and J by 8 bases, with 14 bases left in between. CDR3 region: CASSYSGGGGDEQFF. The CDR3 DNA sequence: TGTGCCAGCAGTTACTCAGGTGGGGGCGGGGATGAGCAGTTCTTC.

This clonotype occurred many times. The chain recombines TRBV12-3 or TRBV12-4 with TRBJ2-5; TRBD2 matches at 9 bases. V was pared by 5 bases and J by 4 bases, with 11 bases of the junction left unmatched. This CDR3 contains 16 residues. CDR3 coding DNA: TGTGCCAGCAGTCCCCCTCTAGCGGGGATAGCAGAGACCCAGTACTTC. Residues: CASSPPLAGIAETQYF.

This clonotype came up many times. This chain uses TRBV6-6 with TRBJ1-1; 8 bases line up with TRBD1. The germline gives CDR1 MNHNY, CDR2 SVGAGI (reference sequence). V dropped 10 bases and J dropped 1; count of bases not matched to a gene: 5. The CDR3 contains 13 residues. The CDR3 loop reads CAIFQGANTEAFF. The CDR3 coding sequence is TGTGCCATCTTTCAGGGGGCGAACACTGAAGCTTTCTTT.

The J gene is TRBJ2-6, the V gene TRBV14; 9 bases are shared with TRBD2. The CDR3 has 20 residues. Germline lookup yields CDR1 SGHDN and CDR2 FVKESK. Germline trimming cut 2 bases from V and 0 bases from J; bases unmatched to any gene: 11. In nucleotides, the CDR3 is TGTGCCAGCAGCCAACGTATCCGTAGCGGGGGATCCTCTGGGGCCAACGTCCTGACTTTC. This translates into CASSQRIRSGGSSGANVLTF.

About this clonotype itself: Just one base apart from a much larger clone, this may be a read error. This chain uses TRBV14 with TRBJ2-3, with D hard to call. CDR3 length equals 12 residues. CDR1 is SGHDN, CDR2 FVKESK, per germline. Trimming took 4 bases from V and 10 from J, leaving 12 bases between them. The CDR3 sequence is CASSPYIYAQYF. The CDR3 DNA sequence: TGTGCCAGCAGCCCGTATATTTATGCGCAGTATTTT.

This clonotype came up many times. This chain connects TRBV12-3 or TRBV12-4 to TRBJ2-5, with D possibly being TRBD2 (5 bases). The CDR3 contains 12 residues. Trimming cost V 7 bases and J 5 bases, with 11 bases left between them. CDR3 protein: CASNRGGETQYF. CDR3 nucleotides: TGTGCCAGCAACAGAGGCGGGGAGACCCAGTACTTC.

The gene calls are TRBV5-1 and TRBJ2-7; 12 nucleotides agree with TRBD1. CDR1 and CDR2 from the germline V gene are SGHRS and YFSETQ. The V gene end was trimmed by 4 bases and the J gene end by 4 bases; junction bases not matched to a gene: 3. The CDR3 extends over 14 amino acids. For the CDR3, the DNA is TGCGCCAGCAGCAGGGGACAGGGGGCGTACGAGCAGTACTTC. It codes for CASSRGQGAYEQYF.

This clonotype was picked up many times. V gene TRBV7-2 combines with J gene TRBJ1-2; D gene unclear. V was shortened by 0 bases and J by 8 bases, with 10 bases between the two germline ends. The CDR3 totals 13 residues. Germline V gene data show CDR1 as SGHTA and CDR2 as FQGNSA. The DNA for the CDR3 is TGTGCCAGCAGCTTAGCGGGCTTCGGAGGCTACACCTTC. Translated: CASSLAGFGGYTF.

This clonotype has a count of ten or more. V usage is TRBV29-1 and J usage is TRBJ2-3; a weak D match, TRBD2 (5 bases). The germline CDR1 and CDR2 sequences are SQVTM and ANQGSEA. The length of the CDR3 is 12 residues. Trimming removed 1 base from V and 5 bases from J, with 7 bases in between. The CDR3 reads CSVEAAGDTQYF. The CDR3 nucleotides read TGCAGCGTTGAAGCGGCGGGAGATACGCAGTATTTT.

This clonotype was counted ten times or more. The CDR3 spells CASSDSHEAFF. CDR3 sequence (DNA): TGTGCCAGCAGTGACAGTCATGAAGCTTTCTTT. The J gene is TRBJ1-1, the V gene TRBV6-4, with unresolved D. V was pared by 2 bases and J by 7 bases, with 5 bases between. Germline V CDR1 and CDR2: MRHNA, SNTAGT. This CDR3 is built from 11 residues.

The chain joins TRBV4-2 to TRBJ2-1; D is perhaps TRBD1 or TRBD2 (5 bases each). Trimming took off 4 bases at V and 3 bases at J, with 37 bases between the two ends. Germline CDR1 reads LGHNA; CDR2 reads YNFKEQ. This CDR3 comprises 23 residues. The CDR3 nucleotides read TGTGCCAGCAGCCGACCCTCGAAGTTGGGACCATCGGAATCTGTCTCAAACTACAATGAGCAGTTCTTC. Protein product: CASSRPSKLGPSESVSNYNEQFF.

This chain joins TRBV12-3 or TRBV12-4 and TRBJ1-2; no clear D. CDR3 size: 12 residues. The germline V and J ends were trimmed by 6 bases and 8 bases, with 13 bases remaining between them. CDR3 loop: CASSSDRGGYTF. The CDR3 DNA sequence: TGTGCCAGCAGCTCTGATCGCGGCGGCTACACCTTC.